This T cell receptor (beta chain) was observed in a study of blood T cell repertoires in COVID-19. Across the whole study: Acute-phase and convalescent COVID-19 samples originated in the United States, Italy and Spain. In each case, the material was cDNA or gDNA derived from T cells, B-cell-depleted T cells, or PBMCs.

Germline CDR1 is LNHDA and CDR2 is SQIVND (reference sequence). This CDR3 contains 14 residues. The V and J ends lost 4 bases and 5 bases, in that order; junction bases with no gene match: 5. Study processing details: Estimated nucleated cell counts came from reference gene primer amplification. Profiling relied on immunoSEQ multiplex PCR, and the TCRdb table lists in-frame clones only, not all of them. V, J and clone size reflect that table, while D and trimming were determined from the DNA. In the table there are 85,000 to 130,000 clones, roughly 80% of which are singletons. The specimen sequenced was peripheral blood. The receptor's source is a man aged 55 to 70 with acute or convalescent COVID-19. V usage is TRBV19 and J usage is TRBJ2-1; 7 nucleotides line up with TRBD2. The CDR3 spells CASSRGGWDNEQFF. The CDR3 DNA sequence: TGTGCCAGTAGTAGGGGAGGGTGGGACAATGAGCAGTTCTTC.